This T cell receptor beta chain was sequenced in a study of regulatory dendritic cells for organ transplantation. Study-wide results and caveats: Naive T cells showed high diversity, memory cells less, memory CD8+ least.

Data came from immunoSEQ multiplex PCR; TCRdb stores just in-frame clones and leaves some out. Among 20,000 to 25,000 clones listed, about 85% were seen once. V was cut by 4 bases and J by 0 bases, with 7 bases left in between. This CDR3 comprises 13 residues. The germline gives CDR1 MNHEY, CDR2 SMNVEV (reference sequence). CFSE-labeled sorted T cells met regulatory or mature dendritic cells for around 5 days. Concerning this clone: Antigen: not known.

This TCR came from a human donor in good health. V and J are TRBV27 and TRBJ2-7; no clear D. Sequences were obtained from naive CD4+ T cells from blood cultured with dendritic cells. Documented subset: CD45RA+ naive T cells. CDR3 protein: CASSYRNSYEQYF. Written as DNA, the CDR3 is TGTGCCAGCAGTTATAGAAACTCCTACGAGCAGTACTTC.